These 29 T cell receptor beta chains came from one sample sequenced in a study of T-cell reconstitution after alpha-beta-depleted transplantation in children (TCRdb year 2016). The method was PCR. Reads for this sample came from an Illumina HiSeq 2500. TCR library preparation used molecular barcoding, with unique molecular identifiers applied to normalize quantification of the TCRbeta repertoire. TCRdb redid the processing of the public reads, applying fastp at Q25 and MiXCR, and retained in-frame beta chains. Merged by CDR3 protein, the rows form single entries marked with the most common genes and DNA. Counted in this sample were about 400,000 distinct CDR3 sequences; just over 20% of them appeared once. The ten largest make up less than 4.5% of the sample. The sequences come from PBMCs from the stem cell graft donor, collected from the stem cell graft. The receptors originated from a human donor who donated a stem cell graft to a child with acute myeloid leukemia.

This clonotype has ten or more counts. The chain combines TRBV12-3 or TRBV12-4 with TRBJ2-7; the D gene could be TRBD1 or TRBD2 (5 bases each). Trimming pared 3 bases from V and 6 bases from J, leaving 12 bases between. The CDR3 contains 13 residues. CDR3 nucleotides: TGTGCCAGCAGTTTCGAGGGGTGGGGCGAGCAGTACTTC. The encoded protein is CASSFEGWGEQYF.

The sample holds a few counts of this clonotype. The CDR3 here is CSARAFILDEQFF. In DNA, the CDR3 is TGCAGTGCTAGAGCCTTTATACTCGATGAGCAGTTCTTC. The chain joins TRBV20-1 to TRBJ2-1; no clear D gene. CDR1 DFQATT and CDR2 SNEGSKA come from the germline V gene (reference sequence). The V and J ends lost 1 base and 8 bases respectively, with 12 bases between them. The CDR3 is made up of 13 amino acids.

This clonotype was recorded many times. The chain joins TRBV7-2 to TRBJ2-1; D possibly corresponds to TRBD1 (5 bases). CDR1 and CDR2 (germline): SGHTA, FQGNSA. The CDR3 spans 13 residues. CDR3 in amino acids: CGSSQGVNNEQFF. In DNA form, the CDR3 reads TGTGGCTCGTCACAAGGGGTTAACAATGAGCAGTTCTTC.

J is TRBJ1-3 and V is TRBV3-1; D ambiguous. The CDR3 length is 13 residues. Germline loops: CDR1 LGHDT, CDR2 YNNKEL (reference sequence). The V and J ends lost 1 base and 5 bases respectively, with 6 bases between them. CDR3 in DNA: TGTGCCAGCAGCCAAGGATGGCGAAACACCATATATTTT. This codes for CASSQGWRNTIYF.

CDR3 sequence reads: CATSRDGGSTDTQYF. The CDR3 DNA reads as TGTGCCACCAGCAGAGATGGGGGCAGCACAGATACGCAGTATTTT. The V call is TRBV15, the J call TRBJ2-3, with a tentative D call TRBD1 (6 bases). The germline V gene has CDR1 LNHNV and CDR2 YYDKDF (reference sequence). The CDR3 consists of 15 residues. Trimming stripped 0 bases from V and 0 bases from J, with 7 bases between.

The chain combines TRBV7-2 with TRBJ2-7, with TRBD1 as a possible D gene (7 bases). CDR3 length: 15 residues. The germline CDR1 and CDR2 sequences are SGHTA and FQGNSA. V dropped 3 bases and J dropped 4 bases, with 16 bases sitting between them. The CDR3 reads CASSFRQGGGYEQYF. The CDR3 nucleotides are TGTGCCAGCAGCTTTCGACAGGGTGGAGGGTACGAGCAGTACTTC.

This clonotype was seen many times. V gene TRBV29-1 combines with J gene TRBJ2-1; 7 bases match TRBD2. Trimming removed 6 bases from V and 2 bases from J; junction bases left unmatched: 4. Germline CDR1 reads SQVTM; CDR2 reads ANQGSEA. This CDR3 region has 13 residues. In DNA form, the CDR3 reads TGCAGCGTCTGGAGCGGGACCTACAATGAGCAGTTCTTC. As protein: CSVWSGTYNEQFF.

This clonotype has just one count. This rearrangement joins TRBV7-3 to TRBJ2-2; weak D call: TRBD2 (6 bases). CDR3 length: 14 amino acids. Trimming shortened V by 4 bases and J by 5 bases, and 11 bases separated the two germline ends. CDR1 is SGHTA, CDR2 FQGTGA, per germline. CDR3 protein: CASSSLASTGELFF. The CDR3 region has the DNA TGTGCCAGCAGCTCGCTAGCGTCAACCGGGGAGCTGTTTTTT.

The CDR3, as DNA: TGTGCCAGCCTAACTAGCGGACTAGCCGAGGAGCTGTTTTTT. It encodes CASLTSGLAEELFF. The gene calls are TRBV12-3 or TRBV12-4 and TRBJ2-2, with 8 bases lining up with TRBD2. With 8 bases clipped from V and 10 bases from J, the junction kept 12 bases outside the gene matches. CDR3 length: 14 residues.

This clonotype was counted a few times. This chain joins TRBV29-1 and TRBJ2-5; D uncertain. This CDR3 is built from 13 residues. The germline V and J ends were trimmed by 6 bases and 3 bases, with 14 bases remaining between them. Germline V gene lookup returns CDR1 SQVTM and CDR2 ANQGSEA. The CDR3 DNA reads as TGCAGCGTAGCCGGACGGCCCAAAGAGACCCAGTACTTC. It encodes CSVAGRPKETQYF.

There are a few counts of this clonotype. V gene TRBV4-2 combines with J gene TRBJ1-2; TRBD1 might be the D (5 bases). Germline V gene data show CDR1 as LGHNA and CDR2 as YNFKEQ. This CDR3 spans 17 amino acids. Trimming shortened V by 0 bases and J by 4 bases, and 18 bases separated the two germline ends. The CDR3, as DNA: TGTGCCAGCAGCCAAGATTCGAGGCAGCCGGGGGGCTATGGCTACACCTTC. Translating gives CASSQDSRQPGGYGYTF.

The CDR3 sequence is CASSSTGAEQFF. The CDR3 DNA follows: TGTGCCAGCAGCTCAACAGGGGCTGAGCAGTTCTTC. This chain uses TRBV7-9 with TRBJ2-1, with 7 nucleotides matching TRBD1. This CDR3 has 12 residues. Germline CDR1 and CDR2: SEHNR and FQNEAQ (reference sequence). Trimming at V came to 4 bases and at J to 9 bases, leaving 3 bases not matched to a gene.

This clonotype was observed many times. V usage is TRBV12-3 or TRBV12-4 and J usage is TRBJ2-7, with 7 bases aligning to TRBD2. The CDR3 is made up of 13 amino acids. J gave up 6 bases and V 0 bases, and 2 bases lay outside the gene matches. The CDR3 nucleotides are TGTGCCAGCAGTTTAGCGGGAGGGGCCGAGCAGTACTTC. It translates to CASSLAGGAEQYF.

This clonotype was observed many times. This chain uses TRBV20-1 with TRBJ1-1; D is perhaps TRBD1 (6 bases). CDR1 and CDR2 (germline): DFQATT, SNEGSKA (reference sequence). V was cut by 0 bases and J by 0 bases, with 14 bases left in between. There are 16 residues in the CDR3. The CDR3 sequence: CSARESREGVNTEAFF. Here the CDR3 DNA reads TGCAGTGCTAGAGAATCCAGGGAGGGGGTGAACACTGAAGCTTTCTTT.

The table lists this clonotype with a few counts. This chain joins TRBV12-3 or TRBV12-4 and TRBJ2-5; TRBD1 is a possible D gene (5 bases). This CDR3 is built from 14 residues. The V end lost 5 bases, the J end lost 1 base, and 11 bases lay between the germline ends. This CDR3 is CASSTGHLQETQYF. DNA for the CDR3: TGTGCCAGCAGTACCGGACATCTCCAAGAGACCCAGTACTTC.

CDR3 DNA: TGTGCCAGCAGTTTAAAGGGACAGTACAATCAGCCCCAGCATTTT. It is translated as CASSLKGQYNQPQHF. J is TRBJ1-5 and V is TRBV12-3 or TRBV12-4, with 7 bases fitting TRBD1. J was trimmed by 3 bases and V by 2 bases; bases with no gene match: 4. The CDR3 sequence is 15 residues long.

J is TRBJ2-1 and V is TRBV7-9; 7 nucleotides match TRBD2. Per the germline V gene, CDR1 is SEHNR and CDR2 is FQNEAQ (reference sequence). The CDR3 contains 16 residues. After removal of 4 bases from V and 2 bases from J, the junction contained 8 bases not matched to a gene. CDR3 protein: CASSWREGVPYNEQFF. The CDR3, as DNA: TGTGCCAGCAGCTGGAGGGAGGGAGTGCCCTACAATGAGCAGTTCTTC.

V gene TRBV29-1 combines with J gene TRBJ2-3; no clear D gene. V lost 3 bases, J lost 4 bases, and 8 bases lay in between. CDR3 length: 12 residues. CDR1 and CDR2 from the germline V gene are SQVTM and ANQGSEA. CDR3 residues: CSVEWLADTQYF. The DNA of the CDR3 is TGCAGCGTTGAGTGGTTGGCAGATACGCAGTATTTT.

The chain employs TRBV6-1 and TRBJ2-1; 12 bases align to TRBD2. Germline CDR1 MNHNS, CDR2 SASEGT. This CDR3 spans 16 amino acids. The trim removed 6 bases at V and 3 bases at J, leaving 6 bases unmatched. CDR3 nucleotide sequence: TGTGCCAGCAGCCGCCCGACTAGCGGGAGCTACAATGAGCAGTTCTTC. This encodes CASSRPTSGSYNEQFF.

The rearrangement links TRBV12-3 or TRBV12-4 to TRBJ2-7; possible D gene TRBD1, 6 bases. The CDR3 spans 13 residues. V gave up 3 bases and J gave up 6 bases, with 12 bases separating them. The CDR3 DNA sequence: TGTGCCAGCAGTTTTCGAGGGGACACCGAGCAGTACTTC. Protein sequence: CASSFRGDTEQYF.

The chain couples TRBV28 to TRBJ2-5; tentative D call: TRBD1 (7 bases). Germline V gene sequence: CDR1 MDHEN, CDR2 SYDVKM. Trimming took 3 bases from V and 7 from J, leaving 15 bases between them. The CDR3 contains 14 residues. The chain's CDR3 is CASSLQGGRGTQYF. The CDR3 DNA follows: TGTGCCAGCAGTTTGCAGGGGGGACGCGGGACCCAGTACTTC.

CDR3 sequence reads: CASSQFLQGYNEQFF. The DNA of the CDR3 is TGTGCCAGCAGCCAATTCTTACAGGGATACAATGAGCAGTTCTTC. This chain uses TRBV3-1 with TRBJ2-1; D possibly corresponds to TRBD1 (6 bases). The CDR3 totals 15 residues. CDR1 is LGHDT and CDR2 is YNNKEL in the germline V gene (reference sequence). V was trimmed by 2 bases and J by 4 bases, leaving 12 bases between them.

In nucleotides, the CDR3 is TGTGCCAGCAGCCAAGAGTTCCTAGCGGGAGGCGACTCCTACGAGCAGTACTTC. This codes for CASSQEFLAGGDSYEQYF. The chain joins TRBV3-1 to TRBJ2-7, with 11 bases lining up with TRBD2. The CDR3 extends over 18 amino acids. Germline V gene lookup returns CDR1 LGHDT and CDR2 YNNKEL (reference sequence). The V gene end was trimmed by 0 bases and the J gene end by 0 bases; junction bases not matched to a gene: 7.

This clonotype was counted only a few times. The chain joins TRBV15 to TRBJ2-5; 9 positions agree with TRBD2. The J segment lost 5 bases and the V segment lost 5 bases, leaving 6 bases of the junction unmatched. From germline, CDR1 is LNHNV and CDR2 YYDKDF (reference sequence). There are 14 residues in the CDR3. CDR3 loop: CATSLRGGAETQYF. The CDR3 region has the DNA TGTGCCACCAGCCTCCGCGGGGGGGCTGAGACCCAGTACTTC.

The rearrangement links TRBV21-1 to TRBJ2-4. TRBV21-1 is listed as a pseudogene. CDR3 length equals 13 residues. The CDR3 coding sequence is TGTGCCAGCGGGATGTGGGCCAAAAACATTCAGTACTTC. It translates to CASGMWAKNIQYF.

In its sample, this clonotype was seen many times. This chain links TRBV24-1 with TRBJ2-2; maybe TRBD2 (5 bases). CDR1 is KGHDR, CDR2 SFDVKD, per germline. Trimming removed 4 bases from V and 0 bases from J, with 17 bases in between. The CDR3 loop spans 18 amino acids. The CDR3 nucleotides read TGTGCCACCAGTGACCCCGTGCGAGTCGGGACGAACACCGGGGAGCTGTTTTTT. This translates into CATSDPVRVGTNTGELFF.

This clonotype has a single count. The junction differs from germline at one of its ends, possibly a read error. The rearrangement joins TRBV12-3 or TRBV12-4 to TRBJ2-4, with D possibly TRBD2 on 6 matching bases. The CDR3 loop spans 14 amino acids. For the CDR3, the DNA is TGTGCCAGCAGTCCCCCTCTTGGGGGGAGTCGCCCCCACTTC. Protein product: CASSPPLGGSRPHF.

This CDR3 is CASSFGRGLSYEQYF. The CDR3 DNA reads TGTGCCAGCAGTTTTGGCAGGGGGCTCTCCTACGAGCAGTACTTC. The chain combines TRBV12-3 or TRBV12-4 with TRBJ2-7; 8 nucleotides match TRBD1. V dropped 3 bases and J dropped 0; count of bases not matched to a gene: 4. The CDR3 runs to 15 residues.

This chain connects TRBV15 to TRBJ2-1, with 10 bases lining up with TRBD2. This CDR3 contains 14 residues. Germline CDR1 and CDR2: LNHNV and YYDKDF (reference sequence). The junction had 4 bases not matched to a gene; V was cut back by 5 bases and J by 6 bases. This CDR3 is CATSASGSINEQFF. The CDR3 DNA is TGTGCCACCAGCGCTAGCGGGAGTATCAATGAGCAGTTCTTC.